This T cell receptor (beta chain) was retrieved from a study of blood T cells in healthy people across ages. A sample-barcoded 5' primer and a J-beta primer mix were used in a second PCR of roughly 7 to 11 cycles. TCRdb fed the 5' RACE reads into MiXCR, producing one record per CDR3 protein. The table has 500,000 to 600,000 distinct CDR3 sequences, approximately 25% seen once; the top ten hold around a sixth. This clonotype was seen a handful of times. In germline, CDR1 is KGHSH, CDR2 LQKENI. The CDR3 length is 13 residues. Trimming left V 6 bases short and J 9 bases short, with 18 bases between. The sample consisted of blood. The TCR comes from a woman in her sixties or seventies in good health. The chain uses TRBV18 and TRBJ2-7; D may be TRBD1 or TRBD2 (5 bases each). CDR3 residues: CASSDPGRLVQYF. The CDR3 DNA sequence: TGTGCCAGCTCCGACCCGGGACGCCTCGTGCAGTACTTC.